The present TCR beta chain was sequenced within a study of identical twins. The CDR3 runs 14 residues. V shed 6 bases and J 4 bases; nucleotides not matched to a gene: 8. This clonotype was seen many times. Template switching added a universal primer site, and cDNA bore unique molecular identifiers. In TCRdb, the 5' RACE reads were re-called with MiXCR into one record per CDR3 protein. The sample records around 960,000 distinct CDR3 sequences, around 12% being singletons. The sample was also reused in another study, on yellow fever vaccine responses in identical twins.

This clonotype was obtained from a woman under 30 in good health. The gene calls are TRBV12-3 or TRBV12-4 and TRBJ2-7, with 8 bases that match TRBD2. The sequenced sample was PBMCs. The DNA of the CDR3 is TGTGCCAGCAGCCAGCGGGAGAAGGCATACGAGCAGTACTTC. This codes for CASSQREKAYEQYF.